This TCR beta chain was sequenced during a study of CD8 T cells in ankylosing spondylitis. Points from the study as a whole: Reports say disease-linked clones showed up significantly more in matched ankylosing spondylitis synovial fluid. Existing reports had already noted some motif variants in reactive arthritis synovial fluid and blood. Within ankylosing spondylitis blood, a TCR beta motif made up of eight highly homologous variants appeared to be characteristic.

For TCR beta, libraries came from quantitative 5'-RACE with molecular barcodes. TCRdb reanalysed the 5' RACE reads using MiXCR and keeps one entry per CDR3 protein. The sample has about 90,000 distinct CDR3 sequences; just under 9% are singletons. This clonotype turned up a few times. No antigen is known for it. CDR1 DFQATT and CDR2 SNEGSKA come from the germline V gene (reference sequence). The CDR3 length is 18 residues. V dropped 1 base and J dropped 2; count of bases not matched to a gene: 8. The sequence came from a male donor with ankylosing spondylitis. The rearrangement links TRBV20-1 to TRBJ1-4; TRBD1 aligns across 12 bases. Input material: blood, either unsorted or a sorted T cell fraction (not recorded which). The CDR3 reads CSARAYRDRGHTNEKLFF. The CDR3 nucleotides read TGCAGTGCTAGAGCTTACCGGGACAGGGGGCACACTAATGAAAAACTGTTTTTT.